What follows are 3 T cell receptor beta chains derived from one specimen sequenced in a study of Ad26.COV2.S vaccination and SARS-CoV-2 variants. Generated by immunoSEQ multiplex PCR, the TCRdb table keeps only in-frame clones and is missing some. Of about 470,000 clones in the sample, about 92% were seen once. Treatment indicated: approximately 18 received Ad26.COV2.S at low or high dose, single or two shots; roughly five received placebo; per-sample allocation not given. All samples were drawn on day 63, counting from the first vaccine or placebo injection. Sequencing was performed on peripheral blood, taken in a trial of Ad26.COV2.S vaccine versus placebo. The receptors here all came from a person aged 18 to 59 who received the Ad26.COV2.S COVID-19 vaccine or a placebo.

Here the CDR3 reads CASTAGSLSYEQYF. CDR3 DNA sequence: TGTGCCAGCACGGCGGGCAGCTTATCCTACGAGCAGTACTTC. The chain uses TRBV2 and TRBJ2-7; D possibly corresponds to TRBD2 (5 bases). The CDR3 consists of 14 residues. The V gene's germline CDR1 is SNHLY and CDR2 FYNNEI. Trimming took 7 bases from V and 1 from J, leaving 14 bases between them.

The genes are TRBV28 and TRBJ2-2, with a possible D match to TRBD1 (6 bases). V lost 6 bases to trimming and J lost 6 bases, with 17 bases between them. The CDR3 has 15 amino acids. Per germline, CDR1 MDHEN and CDR2 SYDVKM. The CDR3 sequence is CASSLGQGFPGELFF. CDR3 nucleotide sequence: TGTGCCAGCAGCCTGGGACAAGGGTTCCCCGGGGAGCTGTTTTTT.

The V gene is TRBV5-4, the J gene TRBJ2-5; no definite D call. The CDR3 is 15 residues long. The V gene's germline CDR1 is SGHNT and CDR2 YYREEE (reference sequence). Between the trimmed V and J ends, which lost 0 bases and 3 bases, there was a span of 12 bases. CDR3: CASSLGPLVKETQYF. CDR3 DNA: TGTGCCAGCAGCTTGGGCCCGTTGGTAAAAGAGACCCAGTACTTC.